These 10 T cell receptor beta chains came from one sample sequenced in a study of tumor-infiltrating lymphocytes in primary liver carcinoma. Blood RNA was derived from unsorted whole blood, and germline DNA was extracted too. The researchers produced TCR beta cDNA from 500 ng total RNA with a constant-region primer. Library construction for TCR beta comprised three nested multiplex PCR rounds performed with slightly modified ARM-PCR. The first two PCR rounds used TRBV1-TRBV30 forward primers with a C-beta reverse primer, roughly 11 cycles each. TCRdb re-called the multiplex PCR reads through MiXCR, storing one row per CDR3 protein. The table records about 310,000 distinct CDR3 sequences, approximately 58% of them present only once. The sample taken for sequencing was peripheral blood. These receptors all stem from a woman in her thirties with primary liver carcinoma and hepatitis B virus infection.

This clonotype was detected ten times or more. CDR3 bases: TGTGCCAGCAGCCCGACAGGGGCCGATACGCAGTATTTT. It translates to CASSPTGADTQYF. The chain has TRBV12-3 or TRBV12-4 and TRBJ2-3, with 8 bases lining up with TRBD1. The CDR3 length is 13 residues. V lost 6 bases to trimming and J lost 6 bases; unmatched junction nucleotides: 5.

This clonotype was picked up many times. This rearrangement joins TRBV29-1 to TRBJ2-3; 7 bases fit TRBD1. This CDR3 spans 14 amino acids. V was clipped by 4 bases and J by 2 bases; unmatched bases: 6. In germline, CDR1 is SQVTM, CDR2 ANQGSEA. The chain's CDR3 is CSVVRGSNTDTQYF. In nucleotides, the CDR3 is TGCAGCGTTGTCAGGGGGAGCAACACAGATACGCAGTATTTT.

This chain joins TRBV5-5 and TRBJ2-7; maybe TRBD1 (5 bases). CDR3 length: 14 amino acids. Deletions cut 6 bases from V and 1 base from J, with 14 bases between. Per germline, CDR1 SGHKS and CDR2 YYEKEE (reference sequence). The DNA of the CDR3 is TGTGCCAGCAAATACGCTAGGGGATCCTACGAGCAGTACTTC. This encodes CASKYARGSYEQYF. The full variable domain, its missing parts supplied by reference TRBV5-5 and TRBJ2-7, is DAGVTQSPTHLIKTRGQQVTLRCSPISGHKSVSWYQQVLGQGPQFIFQYYEKEERGRGNFPDRFSARQFPNYSSELNVNALLLGDSALYLCASKYARGSYEQYFGPGTRLTVT.

The chain has TRBV6-1 and TRBJ1-5; possibly TRBD1 for D (6 bases). V dropped 3 bases and J dropped 9 bases, with 18 bases sitting between them. Germline V gene lookup returns CDR1 MNHNS and CDR2 SASEGT. The CDR3 totals 15 residues. For the CDR3, the DNA is TGTGCCAGCAGTGATTGGGGTGGGGGCGATCGGCCCCAGCATTTT. It yields the protein CASSDWGGGDRPQHF.

This clonotype was observed once. The CDR3, as DNA: TGTGCCAACAACTTACCAGCTACGGAGACCCAGTACTTC. Its translation: CANNLPATETQYF. This chain joins TRBV11-2 and TRBJ2-5; D is unresolved. From germline, CDR1 is SGHAT and CDR2 FQNNGV. The CDR3 length is 13 residues. V gave up 10 bases and J gave up 5 bases, with 17 bases separating them.

With respect to this clonotype: A single base separates this from a much larger clone, so it may be a read error. The J gene is TRBJ2-1, the V gene TRBV14; 7 positions match TRBD2. CDR1 and CDR2 (germline): SGHDN, FVKESK. This CDR3 has 11 amino acids. The CDR3 DNA is TGTGCCAGCGGGAGGGCCTTGGAGCGGTTCTTC. Protein: CASGRALERFF.

This clonotype was counted only a few times. The chain recombines TRBV7-9 with TRBJ1-2, with D perhaps TRBD1 (5 bases). The length of the CDR3 is 14 residues. Germline CDR1 SEHNR, CDR2 FQNEAQ (reference sequence). Between the trimmed V and J ends, which lost 3 bases and 2 bases, there was a span of 10 bases. CDR3 in DNA: TGTGCCAGCAGCTTTACTCGACAGAACTATGGCTACACCTTC. This encodes CASSFTRQNYGYTF.

Turning to this clonotype: A much larger clone lies one base from this, so it may be a read error. The rearrangement joins TRBV29-1 to TRBJ1-4, with D hard to call. The CDR3 has 15 amino acids. Germline V gene data show CDR1 as SQVTM and CDR2 as ANQGSEA. The CDR3 nucleotides are TGCAGCGTTGAAGATCAGCAGAGGCCGAATGTAAAACTGTTTTTT. Translating gives CSVEDQQRPNVKLFF.

This clonotype was counted only a few times. Given a much more abundant clone one base away, this may be a read error. The chain joins TRBV12-3 or TRBV12-4 to TRBJ2-1; perhaps TRBD2 as D (6 bases). The CDR3 runs to 15 residues. This CDR3 is CAGSPRGISYNEQFF. CDR3 sequence (DNA): TGTGCCGGCAGTCCTCGGGGGATTTCCTACAATGAGCAGTTCTTC.

There are many counts of this clonotype. V is TRBV6-2 or TRBV6-3 and J is TRBJ2-1; 7 positions agree with TRBD1. V shed 6 bases, J shed 6 bases, and the junction held 8 bases outside the gene matches. CDR1 MNHEY and CDR2 SVGEGT come from the germline V gene. The CDR3 has 14 residues. The CDR3 bases are TGTGCCAGCAGCGGACAGGTCTACGGCAATGAGCAGTTCTTC. Translated: CASSGQVYGNEQFF.